This T cell receptor (beta chain) was obtained from a study of T cell clonotyping in hematopoietic cell transplantation. Study details: Cytoreduction preceded collection of pretransplant recipient samples. Study-level results: No sorting was done, leaving CD4 and CD8 contributions mixed.

Sequencing was performed with immunoSEQ multiplex PCR; in TCRdb, only in-frame clones are kept and a portion is missing. Among approximately 25,000 clones listed, more than 65% were seen once. V shed 3 bases and J shed 4 bases, with 12 bases lying between them. The CDR3 loop spans 15 amino acids. The V gene's germline CDR1 is LNHDA and CDR2 SQIVND (reference sequence). In the case of this clone: Its antigen is not identified.

Stated time point: recipient sample about 28 days before transplant, after cytoreduction. The source is a woman aged 60-75 years with acute myeloid leukemia. Some clones in this sample may be carry-over from other donors' samples. The chain couples TRBV19 to TRBJ2-2; D remains unclear. This specimen was peripheral blood mononuclear cells, taken before stem cell transplant. CDR3 nucleotide sequence: TGTGCCAGTAGTATTCGGCACAGTACCACCGGGGAGCTGTTTTTT. It encodes CASSIRHSTTGELFF.